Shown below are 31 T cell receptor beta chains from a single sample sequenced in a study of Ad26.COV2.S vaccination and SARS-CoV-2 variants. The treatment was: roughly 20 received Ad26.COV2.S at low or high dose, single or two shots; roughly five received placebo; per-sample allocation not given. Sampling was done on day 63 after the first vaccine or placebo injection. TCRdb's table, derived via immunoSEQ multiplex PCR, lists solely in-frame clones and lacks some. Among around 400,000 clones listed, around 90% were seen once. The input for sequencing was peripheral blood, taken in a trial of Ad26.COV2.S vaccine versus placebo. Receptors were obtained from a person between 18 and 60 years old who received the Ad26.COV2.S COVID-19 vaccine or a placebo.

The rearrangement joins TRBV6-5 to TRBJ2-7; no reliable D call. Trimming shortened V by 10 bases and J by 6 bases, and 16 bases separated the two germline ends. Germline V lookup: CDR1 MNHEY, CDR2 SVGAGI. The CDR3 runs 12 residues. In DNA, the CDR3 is TGTGCCACCCACTTCCCGCCTGGCGAGCAGTACTTC. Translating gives CATHFPPGEQYF.

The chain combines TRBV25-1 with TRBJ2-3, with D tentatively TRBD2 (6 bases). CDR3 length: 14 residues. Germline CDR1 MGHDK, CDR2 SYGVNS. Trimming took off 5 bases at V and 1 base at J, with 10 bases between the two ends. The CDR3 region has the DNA TGTGCCAGCAGTTGGAGGGAGGGCACAGATACGCAGTATTTT. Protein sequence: CASSWREGTDTQYF. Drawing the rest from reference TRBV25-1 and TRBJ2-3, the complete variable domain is EADIYQTPRYLVIGTGKKITLECSQTMGHDKMYWYQQDPGMELHLIHYSYGVNSTEKGDLSSESTVSRIRTEHFPLTLESARPSHTSQYLCASSWREGTDTQYFGPGTRLTVL.

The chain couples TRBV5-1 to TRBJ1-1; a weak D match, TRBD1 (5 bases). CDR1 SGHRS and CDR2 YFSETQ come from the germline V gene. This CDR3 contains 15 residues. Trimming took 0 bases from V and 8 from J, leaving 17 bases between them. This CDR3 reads CASSLVSGSPREAFF. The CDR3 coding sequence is TGCGCCAGCAGCTTGGTTTCAGGGTCCCCCCGAGAAGCTTTCTTT.

DNA of the CDR3: TGTGCCACCAGCAGAGATTGGGTCTCCTCGGGGGCCACAGATACGCAGTATTTT. Residues: CATSRDWVSSGATDTQYF. This chain links TRBV15 with TRBJ2-3; D may correspond to TRBD1 or TRBD2 (6 bases each). CDR3 length equals 18 residues. Germline assignment: CDR1 LNHNV and CDR2 YYDKDF (reference sequence). The V and J ends lost 0 bases and 2 bases respectively, with 18 bases between them.

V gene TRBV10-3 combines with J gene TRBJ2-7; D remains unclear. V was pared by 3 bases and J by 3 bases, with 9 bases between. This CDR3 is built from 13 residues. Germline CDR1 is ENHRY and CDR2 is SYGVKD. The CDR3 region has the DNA TGTGCCATCAGTGATTTACTTTACTACGAGCAGTACTTC. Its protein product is CAISDLLYYEQYF.

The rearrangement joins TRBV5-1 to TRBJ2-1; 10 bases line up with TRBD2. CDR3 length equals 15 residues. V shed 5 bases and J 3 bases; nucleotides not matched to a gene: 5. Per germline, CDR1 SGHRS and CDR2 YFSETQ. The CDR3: CASSSTSGDYNEQFF. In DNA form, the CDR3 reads TGCGCCAGCAGTTCCACTAGCGGGGACTACAATGAGCAGTTCTTC.

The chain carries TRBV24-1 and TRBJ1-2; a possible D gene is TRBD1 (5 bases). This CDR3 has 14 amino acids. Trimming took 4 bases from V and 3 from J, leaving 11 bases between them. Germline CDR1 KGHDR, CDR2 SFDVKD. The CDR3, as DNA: TGTGCCACCAGTGAATCAGGGAAGGACTATGGCTACACCTTC. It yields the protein CATSESGKDYGYTF.

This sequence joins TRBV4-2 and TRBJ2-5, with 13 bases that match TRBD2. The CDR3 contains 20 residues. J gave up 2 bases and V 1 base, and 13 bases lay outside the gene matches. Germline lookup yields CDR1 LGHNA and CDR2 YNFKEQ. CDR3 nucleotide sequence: TGTGCCAGCAGCCAAGTGGGTAGGACTAGCGGGAGTGCGAGGCAAGAGACCCAGTACTTC. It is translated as CASSQVGRTSGSARQETQYF.

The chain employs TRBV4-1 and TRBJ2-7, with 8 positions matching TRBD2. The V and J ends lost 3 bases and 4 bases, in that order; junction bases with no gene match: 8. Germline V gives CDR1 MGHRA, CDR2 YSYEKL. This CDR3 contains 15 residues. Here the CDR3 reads CASSQVTSVMYEQYF. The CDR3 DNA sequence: TGCGCCAGCAGCCAGGTGACTAGCGTAATGTACGAGCAGTACTTC.

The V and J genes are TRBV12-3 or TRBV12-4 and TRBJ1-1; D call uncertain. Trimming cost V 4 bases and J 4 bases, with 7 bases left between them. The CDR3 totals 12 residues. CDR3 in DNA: TGTGCCAGCAGTTCGGTGCCCACTGAAGCTTTCTTT. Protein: CASSSVPTEAFF.

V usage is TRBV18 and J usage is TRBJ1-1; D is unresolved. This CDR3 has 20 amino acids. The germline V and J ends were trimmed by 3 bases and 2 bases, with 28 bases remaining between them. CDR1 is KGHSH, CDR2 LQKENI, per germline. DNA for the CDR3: TGTGCCAGCTCACCCTTACCAGTGACCGGAGCAAGGCCTTCAAACACTGAAGCTTTCTTT. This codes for CASSPLPVTGARPSNTEAFF.

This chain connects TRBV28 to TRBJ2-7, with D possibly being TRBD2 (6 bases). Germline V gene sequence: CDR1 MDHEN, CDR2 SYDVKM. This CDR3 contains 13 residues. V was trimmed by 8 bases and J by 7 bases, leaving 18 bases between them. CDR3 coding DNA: TGTGCCAGCGAGCGGGCACCGGGGAGAGAGCAGTACTTC. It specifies CASERAPGREQYF.

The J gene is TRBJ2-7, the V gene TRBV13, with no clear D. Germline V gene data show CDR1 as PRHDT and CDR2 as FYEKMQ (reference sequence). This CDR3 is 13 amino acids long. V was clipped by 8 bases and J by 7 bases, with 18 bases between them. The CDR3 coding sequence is TGTGCCAGCGCCGGGTCCTCCCTCGGAGAGCAGTACTTC. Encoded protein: CASAGSSLGEQYF.

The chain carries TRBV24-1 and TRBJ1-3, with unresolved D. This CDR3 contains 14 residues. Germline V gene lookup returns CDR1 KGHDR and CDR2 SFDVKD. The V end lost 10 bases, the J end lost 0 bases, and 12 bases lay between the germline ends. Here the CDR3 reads CATSDGHSGNTIYF. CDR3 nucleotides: TGTGCCACATCCGACGGCCACTCTGGAAACACCATATATTTT.

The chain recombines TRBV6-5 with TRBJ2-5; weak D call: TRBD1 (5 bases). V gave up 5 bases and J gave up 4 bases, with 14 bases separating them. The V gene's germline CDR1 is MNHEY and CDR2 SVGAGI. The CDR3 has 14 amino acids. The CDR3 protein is CASSPQGWGETQYF. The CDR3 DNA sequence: TGTGCCAGCAGTCCCCAGGGTTGGGGAGAGACCCAGTACTTC.

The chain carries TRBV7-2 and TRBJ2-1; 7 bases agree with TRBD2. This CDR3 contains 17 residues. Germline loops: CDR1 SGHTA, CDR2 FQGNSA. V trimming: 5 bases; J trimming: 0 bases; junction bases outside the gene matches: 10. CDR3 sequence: CASSPLPGGSSYNEQFF. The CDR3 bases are TGTGCCAGCAGCCCCCTACCCGGGGGGAGCTCCTACAATGAGCAGTTCTTC.

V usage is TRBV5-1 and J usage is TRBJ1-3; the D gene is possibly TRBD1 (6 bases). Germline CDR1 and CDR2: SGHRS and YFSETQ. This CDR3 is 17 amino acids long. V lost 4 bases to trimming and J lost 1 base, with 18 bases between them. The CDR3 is CASSPRTVLGSGNTIYF. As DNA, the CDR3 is TGCGCCAGCAGCCCGCGGACAGTTCTCGGGTCTGGAAACACCATATATTTT.

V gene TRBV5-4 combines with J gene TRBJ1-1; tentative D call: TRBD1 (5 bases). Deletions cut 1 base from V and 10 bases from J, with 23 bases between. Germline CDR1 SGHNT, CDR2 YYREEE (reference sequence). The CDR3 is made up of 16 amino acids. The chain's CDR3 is CASSLLGEERGGVAFF. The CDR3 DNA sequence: TGTGCCAGCAGCTTGTTAGGGGAGGAGCGGGGCGGTGTAGCTTTCTTT.

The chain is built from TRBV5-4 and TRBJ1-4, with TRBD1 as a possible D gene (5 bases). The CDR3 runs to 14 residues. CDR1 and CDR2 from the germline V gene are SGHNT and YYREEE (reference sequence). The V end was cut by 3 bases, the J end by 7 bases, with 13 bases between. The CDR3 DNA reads TGTGCCAGCAGCTCTCAGGGATTTCGTGAAAAACTGTTTTTT. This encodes CASSSQGFREKLFF. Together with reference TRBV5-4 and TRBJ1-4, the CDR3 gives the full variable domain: ETGVTQSPTHLIKTRGQQVTLRCSSQSGHNTVSWYQQALGQGPQFIFQYYREEENGRGNFPPRFSGLQFPNYSSELNVNALELDDSALYLCASSSQGFREKLFFGSGTQLSVL.

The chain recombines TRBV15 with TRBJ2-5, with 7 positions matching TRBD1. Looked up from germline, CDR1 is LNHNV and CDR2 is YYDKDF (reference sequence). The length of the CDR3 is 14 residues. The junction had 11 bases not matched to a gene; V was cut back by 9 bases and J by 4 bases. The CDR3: CATKRQGWAETQYF. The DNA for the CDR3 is TGTGCCACTAAAAGACAGGGATGGGCAGAGACCCAGTACTTC.

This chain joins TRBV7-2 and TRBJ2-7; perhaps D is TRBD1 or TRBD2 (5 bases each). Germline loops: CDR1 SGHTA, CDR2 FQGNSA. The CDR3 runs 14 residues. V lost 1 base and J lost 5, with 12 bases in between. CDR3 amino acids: CASSLVPRGNEQYF. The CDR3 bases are TGTGCCAGCAGCTTAGTACCGAGGGGCAACGAGCAGTACTTC.

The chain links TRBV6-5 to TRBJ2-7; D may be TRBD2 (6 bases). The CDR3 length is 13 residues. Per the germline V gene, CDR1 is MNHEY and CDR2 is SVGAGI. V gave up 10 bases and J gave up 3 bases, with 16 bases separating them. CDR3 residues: CATRRGLDYEQYF. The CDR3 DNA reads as TGTGCCACCAGACGGGGACTTGACTACGAGCAGTACTTC.

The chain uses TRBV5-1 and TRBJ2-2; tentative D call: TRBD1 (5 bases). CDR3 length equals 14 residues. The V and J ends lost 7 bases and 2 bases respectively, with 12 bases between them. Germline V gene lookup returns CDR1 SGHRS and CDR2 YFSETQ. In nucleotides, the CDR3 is TGCGCCAGCCGGATGGACATCAACACCGGGGAGCTGTTTTTT. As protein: CASRMDINTGELFF.

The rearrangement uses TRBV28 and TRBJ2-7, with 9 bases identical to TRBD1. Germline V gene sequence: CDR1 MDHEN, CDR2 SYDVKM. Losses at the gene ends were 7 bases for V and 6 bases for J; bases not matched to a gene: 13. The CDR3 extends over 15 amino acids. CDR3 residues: CASTTIGQGIREQYF. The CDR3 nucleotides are TGTGCCAGCACCACCATAGGACAGGGGATTCGCGAGCAGTACTTC.

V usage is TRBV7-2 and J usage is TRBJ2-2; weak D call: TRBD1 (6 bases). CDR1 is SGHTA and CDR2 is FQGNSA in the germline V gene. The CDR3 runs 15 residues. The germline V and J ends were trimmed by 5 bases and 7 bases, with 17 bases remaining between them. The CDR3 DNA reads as TGTGCCAGCAGCGCGAGCGTGGGACATGGCGGGGAGCTGTTTTTT. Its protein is CASSASVGHGGELFF.

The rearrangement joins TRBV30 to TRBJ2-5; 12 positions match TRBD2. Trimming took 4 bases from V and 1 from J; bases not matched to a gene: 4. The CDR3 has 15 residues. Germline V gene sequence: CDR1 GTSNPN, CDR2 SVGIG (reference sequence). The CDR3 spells CAWTLAGGPQETQYF. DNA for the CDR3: TGTGCCTGGACACTAGCGGGAGGACCCCAAGAGACCCAGTACTTC.

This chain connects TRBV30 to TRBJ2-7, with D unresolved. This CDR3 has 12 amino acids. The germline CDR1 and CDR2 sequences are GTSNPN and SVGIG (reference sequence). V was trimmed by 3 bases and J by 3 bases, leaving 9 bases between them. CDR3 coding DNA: TGTGCCTGGAGCGCTAGGTACTACGAGCAGTACTTC. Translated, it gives CAWSARYYEQYF.

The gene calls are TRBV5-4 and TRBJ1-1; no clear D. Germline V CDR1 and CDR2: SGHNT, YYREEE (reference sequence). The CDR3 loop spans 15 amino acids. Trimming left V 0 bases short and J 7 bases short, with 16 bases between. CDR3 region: CASSLASGTGSEAFF. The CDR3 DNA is TGTGCCAGCAGCTTGGCAAGTGGTACGGGGAGTGAAGCTTTCTTT.

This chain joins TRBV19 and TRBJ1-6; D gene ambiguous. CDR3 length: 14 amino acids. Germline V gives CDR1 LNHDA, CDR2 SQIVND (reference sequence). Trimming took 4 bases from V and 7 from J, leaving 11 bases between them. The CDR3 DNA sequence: TGTGCCAGTAGTACCACGACCGAAAATTCACCCCTCCACTTT. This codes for CASSTTTENSPLHF.

The CDR3 is CASSTLTSGVYNEQFF. The DNA for the CDR3 is TGCGCCAGCAGCACCTTAACTAGCGGGGTCTACAATGAGCAGTTCTTC. The V and J genes are TRBV5-1 and TRBJ2-1; TRBD2 agrees at 10 bases. V trimming: 4 bases; J trimming: 3 bases; junction bases outside the gene matches: 7. The germline gives CDR1 SGHRS, CDR2 YFSETQ. This CDR3 is 16 amino acids long. Full variable domain (remainder filled in from reference TRBV5-1 and TRBJ2-1): KAGVTQTPRYLIKTRGQQVTLSCSPISGHRSVSWYQQTPGQGLQFLFEYFSETQRNKGNFPGRFSGRQFSNSRSEMNVSTLELGDSALYLCASSTLTSGVYNEQFFGPGTRLTVL.

The CDR3 bases are TGTGCCAGCAGCGTAGGGGTCGGGGGAATGAACACTGAAGCTTTCTTT. The encoded protein is CASSVGVGGMNTEAFF. The chain employs TRBV9 and TRBJ1-1; D perhaps matches TRBD1 (5 bases). Germline V lookup: CDR1 SGDLS, CDR2 YYNGEE. Trimming pared 0 bases from V and 0 bases from J, leaving 12 bases between. CDR3 length: 16 amino acids.